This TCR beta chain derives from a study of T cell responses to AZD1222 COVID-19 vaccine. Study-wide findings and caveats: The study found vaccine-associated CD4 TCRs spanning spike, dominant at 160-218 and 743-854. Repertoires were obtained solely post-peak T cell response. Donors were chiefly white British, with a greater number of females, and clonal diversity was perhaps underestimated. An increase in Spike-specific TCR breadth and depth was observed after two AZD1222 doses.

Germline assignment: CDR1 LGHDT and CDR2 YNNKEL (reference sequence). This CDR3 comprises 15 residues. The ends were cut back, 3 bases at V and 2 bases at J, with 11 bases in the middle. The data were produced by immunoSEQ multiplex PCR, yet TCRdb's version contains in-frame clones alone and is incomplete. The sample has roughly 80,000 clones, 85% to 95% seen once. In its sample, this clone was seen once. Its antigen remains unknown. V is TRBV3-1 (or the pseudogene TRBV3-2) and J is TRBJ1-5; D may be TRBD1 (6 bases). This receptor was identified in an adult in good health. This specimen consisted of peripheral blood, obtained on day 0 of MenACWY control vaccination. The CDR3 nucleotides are TGTGCCAGCAGCCAGAATTCAGGGGGCAATCAGCCCCAGCATTTT. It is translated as CASSQNSGGNQPQHF.